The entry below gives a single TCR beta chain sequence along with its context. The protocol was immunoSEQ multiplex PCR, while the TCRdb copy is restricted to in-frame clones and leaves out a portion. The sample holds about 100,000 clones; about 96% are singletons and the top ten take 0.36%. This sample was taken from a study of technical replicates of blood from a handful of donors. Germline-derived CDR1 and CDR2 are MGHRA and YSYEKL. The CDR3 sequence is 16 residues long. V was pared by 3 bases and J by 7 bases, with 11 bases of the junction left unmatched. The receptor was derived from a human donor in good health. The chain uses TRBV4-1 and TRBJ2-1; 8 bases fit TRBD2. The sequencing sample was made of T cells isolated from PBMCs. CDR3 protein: CASSHEREGLWNEQFF. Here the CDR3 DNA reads TGCGCCAGCAGCCATGAACGGGAGGGCCTCTGGAATGAGCAGTTCTTC.